The rows below give T cell receptor beta chains drawn from one sample of a study of blood T cell repertoires in COVID-19. TCRdb's table, derived via immunoSEQ multiplex PCR, lists solely in-frame clones and lacks some. The table lists some 200,000 clones, around nine tenths of them singletons. Sequenced input: peripheral blood. The origin of the receptors is a man aged 18 to 35 with active or convalescent COVID-19. CDR3s include the opening cysteine and the closing phenylalanine or tryptophan. A D gene is named only where the DNA matches it firmly. Not all rows give a size; the values are once, few, many and, for expanded clones, a class.

v_call	d_call	clone_size	j_call	cdr3_aa	cdr3_nt
TRBV2	NA	NA	TRBJ2-3	CASDSAASTSHTQYF	TGTGCCAGCGATTCGGCGGCTTCGACCTCCCATACGCAGTATTTT
TRBV7-9	NA	NA	TRBJ2-5	CASSLVLVLSGEETQYF	TGTGCCAGCAGCTTAGTACTAGTCCTTAGTGGTGAAGAGACCCAGTACTTC
TRBV6-6	NA	NA	TRBJ2-5	CASRKEVGQETQYF	TGTGCCAGCAGAAAGGAGGTGGGTCAAGAGACCCAGTACTTC
TRBV14	TRBD1	NA	TRBJ1-1	CASSQYQGGRAEAFF	TGTGCCAGCAGCCAGTATCAGGGGGGAAGGGCTGAAGCTTTCTTT
TRBV5-1	TRBD2	NA	TRBJ2-2	CASRLLAGGNTGELFF	TGCGCCAGCCGGCTGCTCGCGGGAGGGAACACCGGGGAGCTGTTTTTT
TRBV18	NA	NA	TRBJ1-5	CASSPQGPGNNQPQHF	TGTGCCAGCTCACCACAGGGGCCTGGGAACAATCAGCCCCAGCATTTT
TRBV5-1	NA	NA	TRBJ1-2	CASSSDNVYGYTF	TGCGCCAGCAGCTCGGACAACGTCTATGGCTACACCTTC
TRBV5-1	NA	NA	TRBJ2-3	CASSLSFGEMTDTQYF	TGCGCCAGCAGCTTATCGTTTGGGGAGATGACAGATACGCAGTATTTT
TRBV9	NA	NA	TRBJ2-2	CASSAWVSGLNTGELFF	TGTGCCAGCAGCGCCTGGGTCTCAGGGCTAAACACCGGGGAGCTGTTTTTT
TRBV7-3	TRBD1	NA	TRBJ1-2	CASSRGTGEGYTF	TGTGCCAGCAGCCGTGGGACAGGGGAAGGCTACACCTTC
TRBV12-5	TRBD2	NA	TRBJ2-7	CASGLGGRPPYEQYF	TGTGCTAGTGGTTTGGGCGGGAGGCCCCCCTACGAGCAGTACTTC
TRBV5-1	TRBD2	NA	TRBJ2-1	CASSFSTGGRVNEQFF	TGCGCCAGCAGCTTTAGTACCGGCGGGAGGGTCAATGAGCAGTTCTTC
TRBV6-5	NA	NA	TRBJ1-1	CASSYSIGGETEAFF	TGTGCCAGCAGTTACTCGATAGGCGGGGAAACTGAAGCTTTCTTT
TRBV4-2	NA	NA	TRBJ2-7	CASSQSGTSYEQYF	TGTGCCAGCAGCCAAAGCGGCACCTCCTACGAGCAGTACTTC
TRBV12-5	NA	NA	TRBJ1-5	CASGLVLGREVDRGNQPQHF	TGTGCTAGTGGTTTGGTACTCGGCAGGGAAGTGGATCGAGGCAATCAGCCCCAGCATTTT
TRBV7-9	NA	NA	TRBJ2-5	CASNPDSFWETQYF	TGTGCCAGCAACCCTGACAGTTTTTGGGAGACCCAGTACTTC
TRBV18	NA	NA	TRBJ1-2	CASSPGLGGYTF	TGTGCCAGCTCGCCCGGGTTAGGTGGCTACACCTTC
TRBV29-1	NA	NA	TRBJ2-1	CSVEGGAGSYNEQFF	TGCAGCGTTGAAGGGGGTGCGGGGTCCTACAATGAGCAGTTCTTC
TRBV18	NA	NA	TRBJ2-1	CASSRDSYNEQFF	TGTGCCAGCTCGCGGGATTCCTACAATGAGCAGTTCTTC
TRBV7-9	NA	NA	TRBJ2-2	CASSPAGELFF	TGTGCCAGCAGCCCAGCCGGGGAGCTGTTTTTT
TRBV27	TRBD2	NA	TRBJ2-5	CASSFLRGGSVPSETQYF	TGTGCCAGCAGCTTCCTACGGGGGGGCTCCGTACCTTCAGAGACCCAGTACTTC
TRBV27	TRBD1	once	TRBJ2-3	CASSRPARDRDTDTQYF	TGTGCCAGCAGCCGCCCCGCCCGGGACAGGGACACAGATACGCAGTATTTT
TRBV6-5	NA	NA	TRBJ1-1	CASTGSTKQNTEAFF	TGTGCCAGCACGGGAAGCACCAAACAGAACACTGAAGCTTTCTTT
TRBV7-9	NA	NA	TRBJ2-5	CASSPWTAPPETQYF	TGTGCCAGCAGCCCTTGGACTGCCCCGCCAGAGACCCAGTACTTC
TRBV23-1	NA	NA	TRBJ1-1	CASSPQSSWNTEAFF	TGCGCCAGCAGTCCTCAATCAAGCTGGAACACTGAAGCTTTCTTT
TRBV11-2	NA	NA	TRBJ2-3	CASSSPLGRASTDTQYF	TGTGCCAGCAGCTCCCCCCTCGGCAGGGCGAGCACAGATACGCAGTATTTT
TRBV2	NA	NA	TRBJ1-1	CASSEVRGTEAFF	TGTGCCAGCAGCGAGGTTCGAGGAACTGAAGCTTTCTTT
TRBV5-1	TRBD2	NA	TRBJ2-5	CASSFGRGTQETQYF	TGCGCCAGCAGCTTTGGGCGGGGGACCCAAGAGACCCAGTACTTC
TRBV27	TRBD1	NA	TRBJ1-5	CASSWTGRGQPQHF	TGTGCCAGCAGTTGGACAGGGAGAGGTCAGCCCCAGCATTTT
TRBV25-1	NA	NA	TRBJ1-5	CASSDSRANQPQHF	TGTGCCAGCAGTGACTCGCGGGCCAATCAGCCCCAGCATTTT
TRBV9	TRBD2	NA	TRBJ2-7	CASSPKPGLAGSEQYF	TGTGCCAGCAGCCCGAAACCGGGACTAGCGGGGTCCGAGCAGTACTTC
TRBV7-9	NA	NA	TRBJ1-4	CASLEVVDGVGEKLFF	TGTGCCAGCCTGGAGGTGGTGGACGGGGTTGGTGAAAAACTGTTTTTT
TRBV4-1	NA	many	TRBJ2-7	CASSQGRGVYEQYF	TGCGCCAGCAGCCAAGGCAGGGGTGTCTACGAGCAGTACTTC
TRBV18	NA	NA	TRBJ1-5	CASSVGSNQPQHF	TGTGCCAGCTCAGTCGGTTCCAATCAGCCCCAGCATTTT
TRBV7-2	NA	NA	TRBJ1-1	CASSLQGNTEAFF	TGTGCCAGCAGCTTACAGGGAAACACTGAAGCTTTCTTT
TRBV11-3	TRBD2	few	TRBJ2-1	CASSPRGLAAYNEQFF	TGTGCCAGCAGCCCTAGAGGCCTAGCGGCCTACAATGAGCAGTTCTTC
TRBV3-1/TRBV3-2	NA	once	TRBJ2-2	CASSLGAGKAGELFF	TGTGCCAGCAGCCTGGGGGCAGGGAAAGCCGGGGAGCTGTTTTTT
TRBV9	TRBD1	NA	TRBJ2-5	CASSLSTGGLGGQYF	TGTGCCAGCAGCCTCTCGACAGGGGGCCTGGGGGGCCAGTACTTC
TRBV7-2	TRBD2	once	TRBJ2-1	CASSHLGLAENHNEQFF	TGTGCCAGCAGCCACCTGGGACTAGCGGAGAATCACAATGAGCAGTTCTTC
TRBV20-1	NA	NA	TRBJ1-5	CSASLSSNQPQHF	TGCAGTGCTAGTTTATCCTCGAATCAGCCCCAGCATTTT
TRBV6-5	NA	NA	TRBJ2-4	CASSRPGDAKNIQYF	TGTGCCAGCAGTCGCCCAGGGGATGCCAAAAACATTCAGTACTTC
TRBV28	TRBD1	NA	TRBJ2-2	CASSLTGGAGELFF	TGTGCCAGCAGCTTGACAGGGGGGGCCGGGGAGCTGTTTTTT
TRBV9	TRBD2	NA	TRBJ2-3	CASSVVAGGADTQYF	TGTGCCAGCAGCGTAGTGGCGGGAGGGGCAGATACGCAGTATTTT
TRBV7-2	TRBD1	NA	TRBJ1-4	CASSIRQGRPGEKLFF	TGTGCCAGCAGCATCCGACAGGGAAGGCCTGGGGAAAAACTGTTTTTT
TRBV5-6	NA	NA	TRBJ1-1	CASSFRKGTEAFF	TGTGCCAGCAGCTTCAGGAAGGGGACTGAAGCTTTCTTT
TRBV7-8	NA	NA	TRBJ1-1	CASSRPEMDTEAFF	TGTGCCAGCAGCCGTCCGGAGATGGACACTGAAGCTTTCTTT
TRBV14	TRBD1	NA	TRBJ2-7	CAIGQAHEQYF	TGTGCCATCGGACAGGCTCACGAGCAGTACTTC
TRBV27	NA	NA	TRBJ2-4	CASRPLTLRGNIQYF	TGTGCCAGCAGACCCCTCACGCTAAGGGGGAACATTCAGTACTTC
TRBV7-6	NA	NA	TRBJ1-3	CASSFLAQNSGNTIYF	TGTGCCAGCAGCTTTCTTGCACAGAACTCTGGAAACACCATATATTTT
TRBV7-6	TRBD2	once	TRBJ2-7	CASSLDRGGSPSTYSGKSEQYF	TGTGCCAGCAGCTTAGACCGCGGGGGCTCCCCCTCCACCTATAGCGGGAAGAGCGAGCAGTACTTC
TRBV19	NA	NA	TRBJ1-1	CASSNRNTEAFF	TGTGCCAGTAGTAACAGGAACACTGAAGCTTTCTTT
TRBV14	TRBD1	once	TRBJ1-2	CASSQELRGSLGYTF	TGTGCCAGCAGCCAAGAACTCAGGGGGAGTCTTGGCTACACCTTC
TRBV5-1	NA	NA	TRBJ1-4	CASSLGGLGEKLFF	TGCGCCAGCAGCTTGGGAGGGTTGGGTGAAAAACTGTTTTTT
TRBV10-3	NA	once	TRBJ2-3	CAISEQNQDTDTQYF	TGTGCCATCAGCGAACAGAATCAGGACACAGATACGCAGTATTTT
TRBV20-1	TRBD2	NA	TRBJ2-2	CSASNINGGSTGELFF	TGCAGTGCTAGTAATATAAATGGCGGGAGCACCGGGGAGCTGTTTTTT
TRBV5-4	TRBD2	once	TRBJ2-7	CASSLGRETYEQYF	TGTGCCAGCAGCTTGGGGCGGGAGACCTACGAGCAGTACTTC
TRBV19	NA	few	TRBJ1-2	CASSISRTSNYGYTF	TGTGCCAGTAGTATAAGCCGGACATCAAACTATGGCTACACCTTC
TRBV30	TRBD1	NA	TRBJ1-6	CAWQQGGLNSPLHF	TGTGCCTGGCAACAGGGGGGACTCAATTCACCCCTCCACTTT
TRBV9	NA	NA	TRBJ2-7	CASSARQGSAGVSYEQYF	TGTGCCAGCAGCGCCCGACAGGGGTCGGCGGGGGTCTCCTACGAGCAGTACTTC